This TCR beta chain comes out of a study of Ad26.COV2.S vaccination and SARS-CoV-2 variants (dated by TCRdb to about 2021). Background on the whole study: Sequencing of the TCRbeta repertoire served to evaluate the specificity and breadth of SARS-CoV-2-reactive T cell receptors following Ad26.COV2.S vaccination. A total of 32 samples were included in the TCR-sequenced set, comprising about 20 Ad26.COV2.S vaccine recipients, 5 placebo recipients and 8 SARS-CoV-2 convalescent individuals.

What this sample's time point label stands for: individuals recovered from natural SARS-CoV-2 infection. On this clone itself: Its cognate antigen has yet to be identified. No much larger clone exists at a distance of one base, and base qualities are not known.

The CDR3 runs 15 residues from the cysteine to the phenylalanine. Only the CDR3 DNA is retained, 45 bases long and in frame from the first base. V is cut by 4 bases and J by 10 bases, and the space between the germline ends is 18 bases. CDR1 and CDR2, per the germline V gene, are SGHDT and YYEEEE. The immunoSEQ Assay was used to sequence TCRbeta CDR3 regions. After extraction, genomic DNA underwent amplification by bias-controlled multiplex PCR, followed by high-throughput sequencing. The study's processing was this. To quantify the absolute abundance of each unique TCRbeta CDR3 region, sequences were collapsed and filtered. Usable DNA was measured by amplifying reference genes present in all nucleated cells, and TCRbeta template counts were normalized to that usable DNA to estimate T cell fraction. Repertoire TCRs were annotated as SARS-CoV-2-specific when V gene, CDR3 amino acid sequence and J gene were exactly matched to a known reactive TCR set. The reference SARS-CoV-2 TCR set was obtained from MIRA and was filtered for enrichment in COVID-19-positive ImmuneCODE repertoires, whereby public or cross-reactive TCRs were removed. Using the MIRA antigens, annotated TCRs were further analysed by specific ORF or by position within an ORF. Breadth was defined as the number of annotated unique rearrangements divided by the total number of unique productive rearrangements, and depth was defined as the summed frequency of the annotated unique rearrangements. Two-sided Wilcoxon rank-sum tests were applied when comparing TCR breadth between groups. TCRdb holds this immuneACCESS table with in-frame rearrangements only. Some clones are missing; in checked studies, unresolved V genes explain under half, and the rest has no known cause. That table is the source of V, J and clone size, and D and trimming were worked out from the DNA. This sample holds hundreds of thousands of clones; 92% were observed only once. The ten largest clones capture roughly 3.9% of the sample.

Overall results and qualifications from the work: According to the authors, total T cell responses may have been underestimated by the TCR breadth and depth analyses. Substantial breadth of spike-specific CD8+ and CD4+ T cell responses was reported after vaccination. Comparable non-spike TCR breadth was observed between vaccine and placebo recipients, consistent with only spike being contained in the vaccine. Spike-specific TCR breadth was higher in Ad26.COV2.S recipients than in placebo recipients (P = 0.0014).

The sample consisted of peripheral blood, taken after recovery from COVID-19. The source is a human donor who had recovered from COVID-19. The chain joins TRBV5-6 to TRBJ1-6; no confident D gene assignment can be made. The CDR3 corresponds to CASSASGGAGSPLHF. The DNA is as follows: TGTGCCAGCAGCGCCTCAGGCGGCGCGGGATCACCCCTCCACTTT.